The rows below give T cell receptor beta chains drawn from one sample of a study of control samples from healthy donors and cancer patients. TCRdb's copy holds only in-frame clones and misses some; the assay was immunoSEQ multiplex PCR. This table has just over 150,000 clones, just under 95% appearing once. Sequences were obtained from blood. Receptor source: a woman in her 40s in good health. CDR3s include the opening cysteine and the closing phenylalanine or tryptophan. The order of the fields is clone size, V gene, J gene, D gene, CDR3 length, CDR3 DNA, CDR3 protein. The D gene is left open where the match is weak. Expanded clones are given a class, and other clones once, few, many or no size at all.

.	TRBV4-3	TRBJ2-2	.	14	TGCGCCAGCAGCCAAGGGGGGGCTGCCGGGGAGCTGTTTTTT	CASSQGGAAGELFF
.	TRBV11-3	TRBJ2-2	TRBD2	17	TGTGCCAGCAGCTTAGGAGTTTCGGCGGGAGTCACCGGGGAGCTGTTTTTT	CASSLGVSAGVTGELFF
.	TRBV5-1	TRBJ2-7	.	15	TGCGCCAGCAGCACTACTAGTCGGGGGTCCTACGAGCAGTACTTC	CASSTTSRGSYEQYF
once	TRBV6-6	TRBJ1-5	.	15	TGTGCCAGCAGTTACCTTCAGACACGCGCTCAGCCCCAGCATTTT	CASSYLQTRAQPQHF
.	TRBV27	TRBJ1-5	.	14	TGTGCCAGCAGTTCTCACAGGGCGAATCAGCCCCAGCATTTT	CASSSHRANQPQHF
.	TRBV7-2	TRBJ2-3	TRBD2	12	TGTGCCAGCAGGACGGGACTAGCGGGGGAGTATTTT	CASRTGLAGEYF
.	TRBV3-1/TRBV3-2	TRBJ1-1	.	14	TGTGCCAGCACCGAGGCCGCCCTGGGCACTGAAGCTTTCTTT	CASTEAALGTEAFF
once	TRBV29-1	TRBJ2-7	.	11	TGCAGCGTCGTAAAGGGCTACGAGCAGTACTTC	CSVVKGYEQYF
.	TRBV5-1	TRBJ2-7	.	12	TGCGCCAGCAGCCCCGGCACCTACGAGCAGTACTTC	CASSPGTYEQYF
.	TRBV6-5	TRBJ1-1	.	13	TGTGCCAGCAGTTACTCGACTGCAGGGCGGGCTTTCTTT	CASSYSTAGRAFF
.	TRBV19	TRBJ1-2	TRBD1	15	TGTGCCAGTAAGTCCAGGGGACAGCAACTCTATGGCTACACCTTC	CASKSRGQQLYGYTF
once	TRBV7-9	TRBJ2-3	.	14	TGTGCCAGCAGCTTAACGGGTTCCACAGATACGCAGTATTTT	CASSLTGSTDTQYF
.	TRBV9	TRBJ1-1	.	13	TGTGCCAGCAGCGCCGGAGGGAACACTGAAGCTTTCTTT	CASSAGGNTEAFF
.	TRBV11-2	TRBJ1-1	.	14	TGTGCCAGCAGCTTAGGGGGAGGGAACACTGAAGCTTTCTTT	CASSLGGGNTEAFF
.	TRBV28	TRBJ1-4	TRBD1	16	TGTGCCAGCAGTACAGCCGGGACAGGGCGTCGAGAAAAACTGTTTTTT	CASSTAGTGRREKLFF
.	TRBV7-2	TRBJ2-3	.	15	TGTGCCAGCAGCTTAGCAGGGGTTGGGACAGATACGCAGTATTTT	CASSLAGVGTDTQYF
.	TRBV6-2/TRBV6-3	TRBJ1-2	.	17	TGTGCCAGCAGTTACTCGGGGGTTAAGGGATTCACCTATGGCTACACCTTC	CASSYSGVKGFTYGYTF
.	TRBV10-3	TRBJ2-1	TRBD2	15	TGTGCCATCAGTGAGCGGGAGGGCCTTGGCAATGAGCAGTTCTTC	CAISEREGLGNEQFF
.	TRBV7-8	TRBJ2-5	TRBD2	13	TGTGCCAGCAGGACTAGCGGGACTGAGACCCAGTACTTC	CASRTSGTETQYF
once	TRBV7-2	TRBJ1-2	.	13	TGTGCCAGCAGCTTACATCAAGTGTCTGGCTACACCTTC	CASSLHQVSGYTF
few	TRBV4-1	TRBJ2-7	.	15	TGCGCCAGCAGCCAAGATAGGGGGGATTCCTACGAGCAGTACTTC	CASSQDRGDSYEQYF
.	TRBV19	TRBJ1-5	TRBD1	16	TGTGCCAGTAGTATACGGGACAGGGAGGCGGATCAGCCCCAGCATTTT	CASSIRDREADQPQHF
.	TRBV11-2	TRBJ2-5	TRBD2	18	TGTGCCAGCAGCTTAGACGGGCTAGCGGAGCCAAGGGGAGAGACCCAGTACTTC	CASSLDGLAEPRGETQYF
.	TRBV19	TRBJ1-3	.	16	TGTGCCAGTATCTCGCTCTTCCCGACTGGGAGAAACACCATATATTTT	CASISLFPTGRNTIYF
once	TRBV4-2	TRBJ1-5	.	16	TGTGCCAGCAGCCAAGGGACTTTTGACGGCAATCAGCCCCAGCATTTT	CASSQGTFDGNQPQHF
once	TRBV19	TRBJ1-4	.	15	TGTGCCAGTAGTCCCGGTGGGGCTTGGGGTGAAAAACTGTTTTTT	CASSPGGAWGEKLFF